This T cell receptor (beta chain) was identified during a study of PD-1 blockade in classical Hodgkin lymphoma. In the study overall: Patients were given intravenous nivolumab, 3 mg/kg, every 2 weeks. Broader study findings: A significant rise in TCR diversity was seen by C4D1 for CD4+ cells but not for CD8+ cells. Patients starting nivolumab under 1 year after ASCT were excluded. The study found complete responders had baseline diversity similar to newly diagnosed patients.

TCRdb's copy holds only in-frame clones and misses some; the assay was immunoSEQ multiplex PCR. This table holds roughly 61,000 clones, 85% to 90% found once. With no exception, relapse followed autologous stem cell transplantation in all patients, and brentuximab vedotin exposure varied. CDR3 length equals 14 residues. V lost 0 bases to trimming and J lost 4 bases, with 10 bases between them. Germline CDR1 reads SGHDT; CDR2 reads YYEEEE. Only one count was recorded for this clone. The antigen remains undetermined. Sequences were derived from peripheral blood mononuclear cells (PBMCs), sampled at baseline. The rearrangement joins TRBV5-6 to TRBJ2-5; tentative D call: TRBD1 (6 bases). This receptor was taken from a human donor with classical Hodgkin lymphoma. CDR3 region: CASSLGAGAETQYF. In DNA form, the CDR3 reads TGTGCCAGCAGCTTGGGGGCAGGGGCAGAGACCCAGTACTTC.